These 27 T cell receptor beta chains came from one sample sequenced in a study of CD8+ T cells in alopecia areata (dated by TCRdb to the late 2010s). The method was the immunoSEQ multiplex PCR assay. RNA was extracted from all samples and reverse transcribed into cDNA as template for TCR sequencing. TCRdb provides this immuneACCESS table in a form limited to in-frame rearrangements. Some clones are lacking; in checked studies, under half of them reflect an unresolved V gene, and why the rest are absent is not known. The sample table holds some 170,000 clones, of which about 70% were seen once. The biggest ten clones account for around 10% of the sample. The time point label here, explained by the study, means: baseline before oral tofacitinib. The sequencing here drew on CD8+ T cells sorted from blood, taken at week 0. The receptor source for this set is a human donor with alopecia areata.

This sequence joins TRBV7-8 and TRBJ2-6; no firm D call. The germline V and J ends were trimmed by 5 bases and 3 bases, with 14 bases remaining between them. The CDR3 has 16 amino acids. CDR1 is SGHVS and CDR2 is FQNEAQ in the germline V gene. The CDR3, as DNA: TGTGCCAGCAGCCAACTTATAAGGTTTGGGGCCAACGTCCTGACTTTC. Its protein product is CASSQLIRFGANVLTF. The full variable domain, its missing parts supplied by reference TRBV7-8 and TRBJ2-6, is GAGVSQSPRYKVAKRGQDVALRCDPISGHVSLFWYQQALGQGPEFLTYFQNEAQLDKSGLPSDRFFAERPEGSVSTLKIQRTQQEDSAVYLCASSQLIRFGANVLTFGAGSRLTVL.

The rearrangement uses TRBV25-1 and TRBJ2-7, with D maybe TRBD2 (6 bases). The CDR3 sequence is 15 residues long. The germline V gene encodes CDR1 MGHDK and CDR2 SYGVNS. Between the trimmed V and J ends, which lost 3 bases and 1 base, there was a span of 13 bases. The CDR3 region is CASSDRDLKSYEQYF. The CDR3, as DNA: TGTGCCAGCAGTGACCGGGACTTGAAATCCTACGAGCAGTACTTC.

This clone was found a few times. V is TRBV7-9 and J is TRBJ1-1; possibly TRBD1 for D (5 bases). The CDR3 sequence is 14 residues long. In germline, CDR1 is SEHNR, CDR2 FQNEAQ (reference sequence). Trimming pared 3 bases from V and 5 bases from J, leaving 13 bases between. CDR3 DNA: TGTGCCAGCAGCTTTGACAGCGGCGTAACTGAAGCTTTCTTT. Protein product: CASSFDSGVTEAFF.

This rearrangement joins TRBV29-1 to TRBJ2-7; a possible D gene is TRBD2 (5 bases). Germline V CDR1 and CDR2: SQVTM, ANQGSEA. The CDR3 has 13 residues. V gave up 1 base and J gave up 7 bases, with 14 bases separating them. The CDR3 bases are TGCAGCGTTGAAGGTCTGGGAACGGGGGAGCAGTACTTC. It specifies CSVEGLGTGEQYF.

This clone was seen a single time. The rearrangement joins TRBV13 to TRBJ1-5; the D gene is possibly TRBD1 (6 bases). The germline V gene encodes CDR1 PRHDT and CDR2 FYEKMQ (reference sequence). V was trimmed by 5 bases and J by 0 bases, leaving 11 bases between them. The CDR3 loop spans 15 amino acids. This CDR3 is CASSIRGYSNQPQHF. The DNA of the CDR3 is TGTGCCAGCAGCATCAGGGGTTATAGCAATCAGCCCCAGCATTTT.

This clone showed up just a few times. The chain recombines TRBV7-9 with TRBJ2-5, with no clear D. The V and J ends lost 5 bases and 5 bases respectively, with 6 bases between them. In germline, CDR1 is SEHNR, CDR2 FQNEAQ (reference sequence). The CDR3 contains 11 residues. As DNA, the CDR3 is TGTGCCAGCAGCATGAGGGAGACCCAGTACTTC. It is translated as CASSMRETQYF.

In this sample, this clone turned up a few times. The V call is TRBV5-1, the J call TRBJ2-1; D may correspond to TRBD1 or TRBD2 (5 bases each). There are 15 residues in the CDR3. Trimming shortened V by 2 bases and J by 3 bases, and 12 bases separated the two germline ends. Germline-derived CDR1 and CDR2 are SGHRS and YFSETQ. The CDR3 sequence is CASSFTGGDYNEQFF. In DNA, the CDR3 is TGCGCCAGCAGCTTCACAGGAGGAGACTACAATGAGCAGTTCTTC.

The chain couples TRBV4-1 to TRBJ2-1; possible D gene TRBD2, 5 bases. CDR3 size: 15 residues. Trimming pared 1 base from V and 6 bases from J, leaving 13 bases between. From germline, CDR1 is MGHRA and CDR2 YSYEKL. DNA of the CDR3: TGCGCCAGCAGCCAAGTGGCTAGCCCTCTCAATGAGCAGTTCTTC. This encodes CASSQVASPLNEQFF.

The rearrangement links TRBV20-1 to TRBJ2-1; no clear D gene. Per germline, CDR1 DFQATT and CDR2 SNEGSKA (reference sequence). The CDR3 extends over 11 amino acids. Trimming shortened V by 4 bases and J by 7 bases, and 8 bases separated the two germline ends. CDR3: CSATPENEQFF. CDR3 DNA sequence: TGCAGTGCTACACCCGAAAATGAGCAGTTCTTC.

This clone was recorded a few times. This chain uses TRBV29-1 with TRBJ2-2; no clear D. Trimming pared 5 bases from V and 4 bases from J, leaving 8 bases between. Germline CDR1 reads SQVTM; CDR2 reads ANQGSEA. This CDR3 is built from 12 residues. The CDR3 protein is CSVPRGTGELFF. The CDR3, as DNA: TGCAGCGTTCCGAGAGGCACCGGGGAGCTGTTTTTT.

The V and J genes are TRBV29-1 and TRBJ2-7, with D tentatively TRBD2 (7 bases). Germline CDR1 is SQVTM and CDR2 is ANQGSEA. The CDR3 covers 15 residues. V lost 0 bases and J lost 4, with 16 bases in between. The CDR3 protein is CSVEDTQGGEYEQYF. The CDR3 nucleotides are TGCAGCGTTGAAGATACACAAGGGGGGGAATACGAGCAGTACTTC.

This clone occurred a few times. V is TRBV29-1 and J is TRBJ1-2; D is possibly TRBD1 (6 bases). The germline V and J ends were trimmed by 4 bases and 4 bases, with 13 bases remaining between them. The CDR3 has 13 amino acids. From germline, CDR1 is SQVTM and CDR2 ANQGSEA. CDR3 sequence reads: CSVVWTDIYGYTF. The CDR3 DNA is TGCAGCGTTGTTTGGACAGACATCTATGGCTACACCTTC.

V usage is TRBV6-6 and J usage is TRBJ2-3; D is possibly TRBD2 (7 bases). CDR3 length equals 15 residues. CDR1 is MNHNY and CDR2 is SVGAGI in the germline V gene (reference sequence). V was shortened by 2 bases and J by 3 bases, with 12 bases between the two germline ends. CDR3 protein: CASSYVRGATDTQYF. The CDR3 DNA is TGTGCCAGCAGTTACGTTCGGGGGGCGACAGATACGCAGTATTTT.

The J gene is TRBJ1-1, the V gene TRBV30; maybe TRBD1 (5 bases). The CDR3 runs to 11 residues. V gave up 2 bases and J gave up 8 bases, with 9 bases separating them. Germline V gene lookup returns CDR1 GTSNPN and CDR2 SVGIG (reference sequence). The CDR3 DNA follows: TGTGCCTGGAGTTCGGCAGGGGAAGCTTTCTTT. It translates to CAWSSAGEAFF. The whole variable domain, filled in from reference TRBV30 and TRBJ1-1, reads SQTIHQWPATLVQPVGSPLSLECTVEGTSNPNLYWYRQAAGRGLQLLFYSVGIGQISSEVPQNLSASRPQDRQFILSSKKLLLSDSGFYLCAWSSAGEAFFGQGTRLTVV.

This clone was seen more than once but under ten times. The V call is TRBV14, the J call TRBJ2-1, with D perhaps assigned TRBD1 or TRBD2 (5 bases each). V lost 3 bases and J lost 5, with 11 bases in between. This CDR3 contains 14 residues. Germline CDR1 is SGHDN and CDR2 is FVKESK. CDR3 protein: CASSQGDGDNEQFF. The CDR3 coding sequence is TGTGCCAGCAGCCAGGGGGACGGAGACAATGAGCAGTTCTTC. The whole variable domain, filled in from reference TRBV14 and TRBJ2-1, reads EAGVTQFPSHSVIEKGQTVTLRCDPISGHDNLYWYRRVMGKEIKFLLHFVKESKQDESGMPNNRFLAERTGGTYSTLKVQPAELEDSGVYFCASSQGDGDNEQFFGPGTRLTVL.

This clone was detected only a few times. The chain is built from TRBV11-2 and TRBJ2-1, with D possibly being TRBD2 (6 bases). Trimming cost V 5 bases and J 8 bases, with 10 bases left between them. This CDR3 region has 12 residues. CDR1 and CDR2 from the germline V gene are SGHAT and FQNNGV. CDR3 DNA: TGTGCCAGCAGCCCGGGGGTTCATGAGCAGTTCTTC. Residues: CASSPGVHEQFF.

This clone was seen a few times. The chain is built from TRBV5-6 and TRBJ2-7; 7 bases align to TRBD1. There are 16 residues in the CDR3. Germline V gives CDR1 SGHDT, CDR2 YYEEEE. Trimming at V came to 2 bases and at J to 3 bases, leaving 11 bases not matched to a gene. Here the CDR3 reads CASSFTPEGQYYEQYF. In nucleotides, the CDR3 is TGTGCCAGCAGCTTCACTCCTGAGGGACAGTACTACGAGCAGTACTTC.

The chain combines TRBV5-1 with TRBJ2-2; tentative D call: TRBD1 (5 bases). CDR3 length: 14 amino acids. CDR1 and CDR2 (germline): SGHRS, YFSETQ. The V end was cut by 6 bases, the J end by 1 base, with 10 bases between. The CDR3 protein is CASTLGQNTGELFF. CDR3 DNA sequence: TGCGCCAGCACCCTCGGACAGAACACCGGGGAGCTGTTTTTT.

This clone was seen a few times. This chain links TRBV19 with TRBJ2-7; D may correspond to TRBD1 or TRBD2 (5 bases each). From germline, CDR1 is LNHDA and CDR2 SQIVND (reference sequence). V shed 6 bases and J shed 2 bases, with 11 bases lying between them. The CDR3 has 13 amino acids. CDR3 region: CASRSGTPYEQYF. DNA of the CDR3: TGTGCCAGTAGATCCGGGACCCCCTACGAGCAGTACTTC.

This clone showed up just a few times. J is TRBJ2-7 and V is TRBV13; perhaps TRBD2 as D (5 bases). The CDR3 totals 15 residues. V dropped 5 bases and J dropped 3 bases, with 17 bases sitting between them. Germline CDR1 is PRHDT and CDR2 is FYEKMQ (reference sequence). The DNA of the CDR3 is TGTGCCAGCAGCCCCACGCGGAGAGGAGGCTACGAGCAGTACTTC. It yields the protein CASSPTRRGGYEQYF.

This clone was detected only a few times. The chain uses TRBV5-1 and TRBJ2-5; D unclear. V was trimmed by 4 bases and J by 3 bases, leaving 10 bases between them. This CDR3 has 13 amino acids. Germline lookup yields CDR1 SGHRS and CDR2 YFSETQ. CDR3 in amino acids: CASSPEPKETQYF. The CDR3 region has the DNA TGCGCCAGCAGCCCGGAACCCAAAGAGACCCAGTACTTC.

The V call is TRBV5-1, the J call TRBJ2-7, with 11 bases aligning to TRBD1. The CDR3 runs to 15 residues. Per germline, CDR1 SGHRS and CDR2 YFSETQ. Losses at the gene ends were 1 base for V and 2 bases for J; bases not matched to a gene: 2. Written as DNA, the CDR3 is TGCGCCAGCAGCTTGTGGACAGGGGGCACCTACGAGCAGTACTTC. Its translation is CASSLWTGGTYEQYF.

The chain joins TRBV13 to TRBJ1-2; 12 bases align to TRBD1. Germline trimming cut 0 bases from V and 8 bases from J; bases unmatched to any gene: 4. Germline V lookup: CDR1 PRHDT, CDR2 FYEKMQ (reference sequence). The CDR3 length is 15 residues. CDR3 in DNA: TGTGCCAGCAGCTTAGGGGGACAGGGGGCGCCGGGCTACACCTTC. It encodes CASSLGGQGAPGYTF.

In the case of this clone: At one end the junction does not follow the germline gene, possibly because of a read error. The chain employs TRBV13 and TRBJ1-2; TRBD1 aligns across 8 bases. CDR1 PRHDT and CDR2 FYEKMQ come from the germline V gene (reference sequence). The CDR3 spans 15 residues. The DNA for the CDR3 is TGTGCCAGCAGCATAGGACAGGGCCTAGACTATGGCTACACCTTC. Protein: CASSIGQGLDYGYTF.

The rearrangement joins TRBV20-1 to TRBJ2-7; weak D call: TRBD2 (5 bases). V was clipped by 6 bases and J by 4 bases, with 10 bases between them. The CDR3 extends over 11 amino acids. Germline V gene sequence: CDR1 DFQATT, CDR2 SNEGSKA (reference sequence). The CDR3 coding sequence is TGCAGTGCCCCTAGGAGGTACGAGCAGTACTTC. This sequence encodes CSAPRRYEQYF.

J is TRBJ2-3 and V is TRBV6-5; D is ambiguous. The V end was cut by 4 bases, the J end by 3 bases, with 11 bases between. The CDR3 runs to 14 residues. Germline V CDR1 and CDR2: MNHEY, SVGAGI. The CDR3 region is CASSSHLGTDTQYF. The CDR3 DNA is TGTGCCAGCAGTTCCCACCTGGGTACAGATACGCAGTATTTT.

V usage is TRBV7-9 and J usage is TRBJ2-7, with D possibly TRBD1 on 6 matching bases. The length of the CDR3 is 11 residues. Germline CDR1 reads SEHNR; CDR2 reads FQNEAQ (reference sequence). V gave up 6 bases and J gave up 6 bases, with 9 bases separating them. CDR3 DNA: TGTGCCAGCAGTAGGACAGCCGAGCAGTACTTC. Translated, it gives CASSRTAEQYF.